The rows below give T cell receptor beta chains drawn from one sample of a study of cytomegalovirus exposure and HLA in healthy donors. Some clones are missing from TCRdb's copy, which holds only in-frame ones; the method was immunoSEQ multiplex PCR. The table has 150,000 to 250,000 clones, roughly four fifths seen once. Sequenced sample: PBMCs. All receptors derive from a man aged 25 to 40 in good health and CMV-seronegative. Both conserved end residues are part of each CDR3.

CDR3aa,v_gene,j_gene
CATSREEGAVQPQHF,TRBV15,TRBJ1-5
CASRRTGAEAFF,TRBV6-1,TRBJ1-1
CASSLGIADRDLLSYNTEAFF,TRBV5-1,TRBJ1-1
CASSVDGYTGELFF,TRBV9,TRBJ2-2
CSVDRGRNTEAFF,TRBV29-1,TRBJ1-1
CASSRGTAYNEQFF,TRBV6-5,TRBJ2-1
CASSEATTGADTEAFF,TRBV10-1,TRBJ1-1
CASFWGQGRSPAGYTF,TRBV28,TRBJ1-2
CASRPAGRETQYF,TRBV2,TRBJ2-5
CASSLASTSGRANEQFF,TRBV5-1,TRBJ2-1
CAISESYMYEQYF,TRBV10-3,TRBJ2-7
CASSLDRGWITDTQYF,TRBV28,TRBJ2-3
CASRDRGGKNIQYF,TRBV28,TRBJ2-4
CASSLTTGQNSPLHF,TRBV5-1,TRBJ1-6
CATGGDQTSNQPQHF,TRBV10-3,TRBJ1-5
CASSESLRDSYNEQFF,TRBV9,TRBJ2-1
CASSPGVPSYEQYF,TRBV27,TRBJ2-7
CASSLDAWGLAVSSYEQYF,TRBV11-2,TRBJ2-7
CASSLGGSGNQPQHF,TRBV27,TRBJ1-5
CASSPEESEEPYEQYF,TRBV7-9,TRBJ2-7
CASGHKREGPYEQYF,TRBV5-4,NA
CASRRTAGGQGAEQYF,TRBV7-9,TRBJ2-7
CASSRGTGGEETQYF,TRBV5-1,TRBJ2-5
CASSPLQGANEKLFF,TRBV5-1,TRBJ1-4
CASSYSSGTGETQYF,TRBV6-5,TRBJ2-5
CASSGQGFSGNTIYF,TRBV19,TRBJ1-3
CASSETGTSGRGETQYF,TRBV25-1,TRBJ2-5
CASSLQLAGKNEQFF,TRBV27,TRBJ2-1
CASSPWTSGDEQFF,TRBV27,TRBJ2-1
CASSQGARNTDTQYF,TRBV19,TRBJ2-3
CASSEWVGDNSPLHF,TRBV25-1,TRBJ1-6
CASSEYSGGETQYF,TRBV25-1,TRBJ2-5
CASSLQGASNQPQHF,TRBV7-9,TRBJ1-5
CASSLLVSGGRSGELFF,TRBV5-1,TRBJ2-2
CASSRRTSGRVDNEQFF,TRBV5-6,TRBJ2-1
CASSPNRGHNEQFF,TRBV5-4,TRBJ2-1
CASRGQGWYEQYF,TRBV28,TRBJ2-7
CASSLRQGGVSNQPQHF,TRBV5-6,TRBJ1-5
CASSLIRDTEAFF,TRBV19,TRBJ1-1
CASSLERTSDYGYTF,TRBV5-6,TRBJ1-2
CASSPRGQGPTEAFF,TRBV7-9,TRBJ1-1
CASSQTGTSGNQGQETQYF,TRBV4-2,TRBJ2-5